Presented here are 18 T cell receptor beta chains from one specimen sequenced in a study of regulatory T cells in long-lasting Graves disease. Arm-PCR of CDR3 regions with iRepertoire HTBI primers generated TCR beta libraries. TCRdb fed the multiplex PCR reads into MiXCR, producing one record per CDR3 protein. The sample has hundreds of thousands of distinct CDR3 sequences, 16% seen once; the top ten hold under 20%. Time point of the sample: newly diagnosed GD, antithyroid drugs for less than 3 months. Making the TCR library involved RNA that had been extracted from PBMCs. The sample was also reused in another study, on T cells in Graves' hyperthyroidism and ophthalmopathy.

Sequences were derived from peripheral blood mononuclear cells (PBMCs), sampled at new diagnosis, from a patient treated with antithyroid drugs. Receptors were obtained from a woman younger than 45 with Graves disease.

The chain carries TRBV2 and TRBJ2-7; TRBD2 matches at 14 bases. J was trimmed by 9 bases and V by 5 bases; bases with no gene match: 12. The CDR3 spans 16 residues. Germline V CDR1 and CDR2: SNHLY, FYNNEI. The CDR3 nucleotides are TGTGCCAGCAGTCCCGGGACTAGCGGGAGAGGGTCCGCGCAGTACTTC. As protein: CASSPGTSGRGSAQYF.

This chain uses TRBV7-9 with TRBJ2-1; maybe TRBD1 (6 bases). The germline gives CDR1 SEHNR, CDR2 FQNEAQ (reference sequence). V lost 4 bases and J 0 bases, leaving 16 bases between the germline ends. The CDR3 length is 17 residues. Written as DNA, the CDR3 is TGTGCCAGCAGCTCCGGGGCAGGGGTAGGCTCCTACAATGAGCAGTTCTTC. Protein: CASSSGAGVGSYNEQFF.

This clonotype was detected many times. The genes are TRBV7-6 and TRBJ2-1, with 10 bases fitting TRBD1. The CDR3 is 17 amino acids. The J segment lost 2 bases and the V segment lost 1 base, leaving 5 bases of the junction unmatched. The V gene's germline CDR1 is SGHVS and CDR2 FNYEAQ. This CDR3 is CASSLEGGTGAYNEQFF. DNA of the CDR3: TGTGCCAGCAGCTTAGAAGGAGGGACAGGGGCCTACAATGAGCAGTTCTTC.

This clonotype was counted only a few times. V is TRBV15 and J is TRBJ2-3; D might be TRBD1 (6 bases). Trimming left V 0 bases short and J 0 bases short, with 10 bases between. Germline V CDR1 and CDR2: LNHNV, YYDKDF (reference sequence). The CDR3 has 16 amino acids. CDR3 region: CATSRDLGQSTDTQYF. The CDR3 nucleotides are TGTGCCACCAGCAGAGATTTAGGACAGAGCACAGATACGCAGTATTTT.

This clonotype showed up just a few times. The gene calls are TRBV29-1 and TRBJ2-5; 11 nucleotides agree with TRBD2. V shed 3 bases, J shed 0 bases, and the junction held 3 bases outside the gene matches. The CDR3 is 15 amino acids. Germline assignment: CDR1 SQVTM and CDR2 ANQGSEA. This CDR3 reads CSVDRTSGYQETQYF. The CDR3 DNA follows: TGCAGCGTTGACCGGACTAGCGGGTACCAAGAGACCCAGTACTTC.

At least ten counts were recorded for this clonotype. This chain connects TRBV6-1 to TRBJ1-5; D is unresolved. CDR1 is MNHNS, CDR2 SASEGT, per germline. V lost 8 bases to trimming and J lost 0 bases, with 20 bases between them. CDR3 size: 17 residues. The CDR3 DNA reads as TGTGCCAGCGGGGATAGGGCAGTCCTAAATAGCAATCAGCCCCAGCATTTT. Translating it yields CASGDRAVLNSNQPQHF.

This clonotype showed up many times. The chain has TRBV7-9 and TRBJ2-1; weak D call: TRBD2 (11 bases). The J call could be wrong; TRBJ2-5 is a better fit for the DNA end. The CDR3 spans 19 residues. CDR1 and CDR2 from the germline V gene are SEHNR and FQNEAQ (reference sequence). The CDR3 sequence is CASTIGQGGLAAPRETQYF. The CDR3 DNA is TGTGCCAGCACCATCGGACAGGGGGGACTAGCGGCCCCCCGCGAGACCCAGTACTTC.

This clonotype was observed many times. The chain couples TRBV2 to TRBJ2-5; 9 positions match TRBD1. Germline V CDR1 and CDR2: SNHLY, FYNNEI. CDR3 length: 15 amino acids. The junction had 6 bases not matched to a gene; V was cut back by 7 bases and J by 0 bases. CDR3: CASNGQGTYQETQYF. The CDR3, as DNA: TGTGCCAGCAATGGACAGGGGACCTACCAAGAGACCCAGTACTTC.

This clonotype was seen many times. The rearrangement joins TRBV19 to TRBJ1-1; D call uncertain. From germline, CDR1 is LNHDA and CDR2 SQIVND (reference sequence). This CDR3 is 14 amino acids long. V gave up 7 bases and J gave up 1 base, with 13 bases separating them. The CDR3 sequence: CASTPITRNTEAFF. In DNA, the CDR3 is TGTGCCAGTACCCCCATAACCCGGAACACTGAAGCTTTCTTT.

The V call is TRBV6-2 or TRBV6-3, the J call TRBJ2-5, with 8 bases fitting TRBD1. Unmatched junction bases numbered 6, after V lost 5 bases and J lost 4 bases. There are 14 residues in the CDR3. Germline V gene lookup returns CDR1 MNHEY and CDR2 SVGEGT. CDR3 sequence reads: CASSHGTGAETQYF. In nucleotides, the CDR3 is TGTGCCAGCAGTCATGGGACAGGAGCAGAGACCCAGTACTTC.

This clonotype was counted at least ten times. The rearrangement links TRBV12-3 or TRBV12-4 to TRBJ2-5; 8 bases match TRBD1. V lost 5 bases to trimming and J lost 2 bases; unmatched junction nucleotides: 7. This CDR3 spans 15 amino acids. The CDR3 sequence is CASSARQGIQETQYF. CDR3 nucleotides: TGTGCCAGCAGTGCCAGACAGGGGATTCAAGAGACCCAGTACTTC.

This clonotype has only a few counts. V gene TRBV6-2 or TRBV6-3 combines with J gene TRBJ2-7; no clear D. Germline V gives CDR1 MNHEY, CDR2 SVGEGT. The V gene lost 7 bases and the J gene lost 7 bases, with 20 bases spanning the gap. The CDR3 extends over 14 amino acids. The CDR3: CASTTLMGLGEQYF. DNA of the CDR3: TGTGCCAGCACAACTCTGATGGGGTTGGGAGAGCAGTACTTC.

This sequence joins TRBV19 and TRBJ2-7; 10 positions agree with TRBD2. The CDR3 consists of 14 residues. Trimming at V came to 6 bases and at J to 4 bases, leaving 6 bases not matched to a gene. The V gene's germline CDR1 is LNHDA and CDR2 SQIVND (reference sequence). The CDR3 spells CASRTSGKAYEQYF. The CDR3 coding sequence is TGTGCCAGTAGAACTAGCGGGAAAGCTTACGAGCAGTACTTC.

This clonotype has a count of ten or more. V and J are TRBV28 and TRBJ1-2; TRBD1 might be the D (5 bases). Trimming removed 6 bases from V and 3 bases from J, with 17 bases in between. Germline values: CDR1 MDHEN, CDR2 SYDVKM. The CDR3 sequence is 15 residues long. CDR3 nucleotide sequence: TGTGCCAGCAGCCCGGGGGTGGGAGGGGACTATGGCTACACCTTC. Its protein product is CASSPGVGGDYGYTF.

This clonotype appeared once. The chain uses TRBV10-3 and TRBJ1-3; TRBD1 is a possible D gene (5 bases). Trimming left V 5 bases short and J 1 base short, with 12 bases between. Germline V gene data show CDR1 as ENHRY and CDR2 as SYGVKD. The length of the CDR3 is 15 residues. CDR3 coding DNA: TGTGCCATCAGTCTGGGACTTGTGTCTGGAAACACCATATATTTT. Translating gives CAISLGLVSGNTIYF.

This clonotype was observed many times. The chain couples TRBV11-1 to TRBJ2-7; 7 bases align to TRBD1. V lost 5 bases, J lost 4 bases, and 11 bases stayed unmatched. From germline, CDR1 is SGHAT and CDR2 FQDESV (reference sequence). The CDR3 is made up of 15 amino acids. CDR3 DNA: TGTGCCAGCAGCCCAGACAGGGTCCAGACGTACGAGCAGTACTTC. Protein product: CASSPDRVQTYEQYF.

This clonotype was picked up many times. The chain couples TRBV6-1 to TRBJ2-7; 8 bases fit TRBD1. V shed 6 bases, J shed 2 bases, and the junction held 9 bases outside the gene matches. The CDR3 has 15 amino acids. CDR1 and CDR2 from the germline V gene are MNHNS and SASEGT. CDR3 region: CASRTTGTGPYEQYF. CDR3 in DNA: TGTGCCAGCAGAACAACCGGGACAGGACCCTACGAGCAGTACTTC.

This clonotype was counted many times. V is TRBV28 and J is TRBJ1-6; 7 bases are a match to TRBD1. The J segment lost 8 bases and the V segment lost 7 bases, leaving 11 bases of the junction unmatched. This CDR3 contains 15 residues. CDR1 and CDR2 from the germline V gene are MDHEN and SYDVKM. The CDR3 DNA reads as TGTGCCAGCAACTCCCTAACAGGGGTCGATTCACCCCTCCACTTT. Encoded protein: CASNSLTGVDSPLHF.